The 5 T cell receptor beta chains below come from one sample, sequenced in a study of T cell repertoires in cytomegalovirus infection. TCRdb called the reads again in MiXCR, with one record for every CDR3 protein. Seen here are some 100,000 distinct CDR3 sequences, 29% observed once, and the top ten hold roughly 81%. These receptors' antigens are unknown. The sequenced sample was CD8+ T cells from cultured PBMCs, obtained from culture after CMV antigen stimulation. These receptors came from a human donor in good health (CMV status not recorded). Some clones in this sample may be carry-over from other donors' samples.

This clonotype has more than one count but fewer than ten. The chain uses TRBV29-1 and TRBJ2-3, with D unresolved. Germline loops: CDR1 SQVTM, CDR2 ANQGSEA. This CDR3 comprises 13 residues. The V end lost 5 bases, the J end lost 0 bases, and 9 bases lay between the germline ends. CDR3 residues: CSVSPGSTDTQYF. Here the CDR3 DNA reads TGCAGCGTTTCCCCAGGAAGCACAGATACGCAGTATTTT.

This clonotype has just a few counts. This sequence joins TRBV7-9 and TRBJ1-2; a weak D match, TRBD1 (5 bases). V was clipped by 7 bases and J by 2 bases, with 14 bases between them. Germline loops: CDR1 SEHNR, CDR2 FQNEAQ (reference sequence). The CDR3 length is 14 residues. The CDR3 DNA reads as TGTGCCAGCAAGCCCTGGGACGACAACTATGGCTACACCTTC. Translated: CASKPWDDNYGYTF. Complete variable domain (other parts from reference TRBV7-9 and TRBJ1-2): DTGVSQNPRHKITKRGQNVTFRCDPISEHNRLYWYRQTLGQGPEFLTYFQNEAQLEKSRLLSDRFSAERPKGSFSTLEIQRTEQGDSAMYLCASKPWDDNYGYTFGSGTRLTVV.

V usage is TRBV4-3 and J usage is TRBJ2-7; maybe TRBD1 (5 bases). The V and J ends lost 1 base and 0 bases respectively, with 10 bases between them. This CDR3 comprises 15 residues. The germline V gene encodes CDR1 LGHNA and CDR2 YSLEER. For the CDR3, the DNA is TGCGCCAGCAGCCAAGTAGTAGGGGTCTCCTACGAGCAGTACTTC. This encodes CASSQVVGVSYEQYF.

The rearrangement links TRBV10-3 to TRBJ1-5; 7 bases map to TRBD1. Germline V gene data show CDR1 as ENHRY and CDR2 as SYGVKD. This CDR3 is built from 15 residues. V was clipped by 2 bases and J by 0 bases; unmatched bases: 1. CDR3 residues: CAISETGDSNQPQHF. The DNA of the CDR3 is TGTGCCATCAGTGAGACAGGGGATAGCAATCAGCCCCAGCATTTT.

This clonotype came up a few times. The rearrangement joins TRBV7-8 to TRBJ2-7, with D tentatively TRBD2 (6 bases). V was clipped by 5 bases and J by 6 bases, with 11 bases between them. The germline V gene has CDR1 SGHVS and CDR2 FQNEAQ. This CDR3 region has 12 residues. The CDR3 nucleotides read TGTGCCAGCAGCCCGGTGGGGGGCGAGCAGTACTTC. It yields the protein CASSPVGGEQYF.